This T cell receptor (beta chain) was identified in a study of shared clonotypes between healthy human individuals (dated by TCRdb to about 2020). Some background on the complete study: The cohort included three men and two women between 18 and 49 years of age. For each donor, three plates each were used for CD4 naive and CD4 memory, two plates were used for CD8 naive, and one plate was used for CD8 memory. To estimate repertoire size and how much clonotypes are shared between individuals, the study performed deep sequencing of blood TCR repertoires from about 5 healthy adults. To increase sequencing depth and limit assay-specific biases, TCR repertoire library preparation and sequencing were carried out by different laboratories using diverse techniques. Per donor, leukapheresis produced somewhere between about 0.9 and 9.5 billion PBMCs.

About this clone: There is no known antigen for this receptor. No base quality information exists; no much larger clone differs at one position.

Donors were healthy HIV-negative adults with no recently reported acute infections or vaccinations. Only Caucasian adults living in Nashville, Tennessee, USA were represented among the donors. CD4+ T cells were enriched by magnetic negative selection; naive cells were then positively selected on CD45RA, and the negative fraction formed the memory subset. Blood was obtained by leukapheresis, after which PBMCs were separated by Ficoll-Histopaque density gradient centrifugation and cryopreserved in liquid nitrogen vapor phase. Purity and quantity of every magnetically sorted T cell population were checked by analytical flow cytometry. Genomic DNA was isolated from each sorted fraction and quantified by UV absorbance on a Nanodrop 2000c. Overall study outcomes, separate from this receptor: Incomplete sequencing was indicated by rarefaction of sorted-subset datasets, despite the large sequencing depth. The genetic and exposure-history diversity represented was limited by the small number of donors. Pairwise subsampling led to the expectation that sequencing depth would affect the degree of clonotype sharing among donors. Compared with non-shared clonotypes, clonotypes shared by all four sorted-subset donors had higher generation probabilities. Across a handful of donors, around 5% of naive CD4, 3.5% of naive CD8, around 2.5% of memory CD4, and about 0.4% of memory CD8 clonotypes were shared. Only blood was sampled, and tissue TCR repertoires likely differ from those in blood. Estimated clonotype richness was generally larger for naive than for memory subsets.

The CDR3 measures 16 amino acids from cysteine to phenylalanine. Only CDR3 DNA remains: 48 bases, in frame from the first base. CDR1 and CDR2 were assigned from the germline V gene as MNHNS and SASEGT. V sheds 3 bases and J sheds 0 bases, leaving 15 bases between their ends. Using the deep immunoSEQ assay, multiplex PCR amplified TCR CDR3 regions from genomic DNA. Genomic DNA extracted from each cell subset was distributed evenly over all wells of several immunoSEQ 96-well plates, and each plate served as one replicate. For sorted subsets, roughly 0.2 ug genomic DNA, equal to 25,000 to 35,000 T cell genomes, was loaded into each replicate PCR. The purified libraries were quantified using a Qubit 3.0 fluorometer, sized with a Bioanalyzer 2100, and then quantified again using the KAPA Library Quantification kit. A separate single-read 150-cycle Illumina NextSeq 550 flow cell was used to sequence each immunoSEQ 96-well plate. The original pipeline was this. Because the immunoSEQ output held only junctional sequences and lacked quality scores, the filtering could not match the filtering applied to full-length reads. To assign V/J genes and CDR3, sequences were annotated using PyIR, a Python wrapper for IgBLAST v1.9, with IMGT germline references. Any read was removed if the V/J assignment was weak (E-value above 1e-6), the CDR3 was missing, or the read contained stop codons, out-of-frame junctions, or ambiguous translated residues. V3J clonotypes were defined by identical inferred V gene, J gene, and CDR3 amino acid sequence. Percentage overlap between repertoires was calculated by dividing the number of shared unique clonotypes by the size of the smaller repertoire. Richness of each repertoire was evaluated using RTK rarefaction, the Chao1 estimator, and Recon v2.1 estimates of unobserved clonotypes. Generation probabilities were computed with OLGA for all TCRbeta clonotypes obtained by the gDNA method from a handful of donors. The table comes from immuneACCESS by way of TCRdb, which keeps in-frame sequences with V and J called. Part of the clones is missing from these tables; in studies checked, under half for an unresolved V gene and the rest for unknown reasons. From that table come the V and J calls and clone size; the DNA was used to work out D and trimming. The sample table lists 950,000 to 1,100,000 clones, approximately 70% of them with a count of one. Clones ranked in the top ten supply 1.5% of the sample.

The rearrangement joined TRBV6-1 to TRBJ2-7, with TRBD1 perhaps the D gene, on 6 matching bases. This sequence was found in a man between 18 and 29 years old in good health. The sample was memory CD4+ T cells sorted from blood. Reading the label with the study, this specimen's cell subset or site is: CD45RA-negative fraction. The sequence in DNA is TGTGCCAGCAGTGACCCCGAGGGACACAACTCCTACGAGCAGTACTTC. Its protein reads: CASSDPEGHNSYEQYF.